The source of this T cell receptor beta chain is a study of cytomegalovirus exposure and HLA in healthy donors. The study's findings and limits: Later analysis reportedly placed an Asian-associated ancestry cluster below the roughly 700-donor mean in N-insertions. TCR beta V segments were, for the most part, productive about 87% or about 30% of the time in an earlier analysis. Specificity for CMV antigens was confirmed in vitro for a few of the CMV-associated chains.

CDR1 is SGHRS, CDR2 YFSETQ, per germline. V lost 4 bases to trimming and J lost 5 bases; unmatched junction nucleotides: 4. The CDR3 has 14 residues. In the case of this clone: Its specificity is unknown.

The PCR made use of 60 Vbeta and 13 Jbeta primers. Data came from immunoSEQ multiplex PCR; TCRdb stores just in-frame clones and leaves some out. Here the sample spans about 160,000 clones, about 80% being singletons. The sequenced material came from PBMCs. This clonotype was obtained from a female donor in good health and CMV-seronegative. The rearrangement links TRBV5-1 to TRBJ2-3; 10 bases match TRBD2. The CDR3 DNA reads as TGCGCCAGCAGCCCTGGGACTAGCGTAGATACGCAGTATTTT. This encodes CASSPGTSVDTQYF.